The entry below describes one T cell receptor beta chain. The antigen remains undetermined. These data originate in a study of T-cell memory formation after mild COVID-19. Study-wide points: CD4/CD8 balance characterized clones contracting day 15 to 85, and CD4+ skew characterized later expanders. Specificity for SARS-CoV-2 was not confirmed among the second-wave clones peaking on day 37. Contracting CD4+ clones sat mainly in CM and EM; CD8+ in EMRA.

With constant-segment primers, 5'RACE yielded cDNA libraries of TCR alpha and TCR beta that carried sample barcodes and UMIs. TCRdb itself ran the 5' RACE reads through MiXCR, one entry per CDR3 protein. This table has under 150,000 distinct CDR3 sequences, around a fifth appearing once. The CDR3 extends over 15 amino acids. V trimming: 6 bases; J trimming: 4 bases; junction bases outside the gene matches: 6. From germline, CDR1 is MNHNS and CDR2 SASEGT. The material sequenced was PBMCs or a T cell subset sorted from them (not recorded which). The V and J genes are TRBV6-1 and TRBJ2-6, with 7 bases aligning to TRBD1. The TCR comes from a man aged 18 to 30 who had mild COVID-19 (a few samples of this study predate the infection). Cell type and time point are not known. For the CDR3, the DNA is TGTGCCAGCAGACTACAGGGGCCAGGGGCCAACGTCCTGACTTTC. Translated: CASRLQGPGANVLTF.